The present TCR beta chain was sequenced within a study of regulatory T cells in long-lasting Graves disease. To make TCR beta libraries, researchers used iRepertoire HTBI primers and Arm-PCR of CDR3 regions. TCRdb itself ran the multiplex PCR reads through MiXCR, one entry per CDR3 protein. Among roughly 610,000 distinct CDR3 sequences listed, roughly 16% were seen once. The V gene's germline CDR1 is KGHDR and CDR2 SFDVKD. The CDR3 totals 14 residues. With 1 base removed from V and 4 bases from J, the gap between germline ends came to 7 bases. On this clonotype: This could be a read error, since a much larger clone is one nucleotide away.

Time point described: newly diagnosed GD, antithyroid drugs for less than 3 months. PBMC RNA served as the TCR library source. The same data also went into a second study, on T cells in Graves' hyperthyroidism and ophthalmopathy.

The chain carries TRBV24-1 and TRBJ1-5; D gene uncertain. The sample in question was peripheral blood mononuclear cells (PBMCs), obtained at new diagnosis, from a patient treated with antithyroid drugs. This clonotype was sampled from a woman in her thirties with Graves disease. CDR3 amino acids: CATSDLKGNQPQHF. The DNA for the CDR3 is TGTGCCACCAGTGATTTAAAGGGAAATCAGCCCCAGCATTTT.